This T cell receptor (beta chain) was found in a study of blood T cells in healthy people across ages. CDR3 length: 14 residues. CDR1 SEHNR and CDR2 FQNEAQ come from the germline V gene (reference sequence). Trimming cost V 4 bases and J 3 bases; bases outside gene matches: 5. This clonotype was counted ten times or more. Using a J-beta primer mix together with a sample-barcoded 5' primer, a second PCR was run for roughly 7 to 11 cycles. TCRdb recomputed calls from the 5' RACE reads with MiXCR, one row per CDR3 protein. Among hundreds of thousands of distinct CDR3 sequences listed, about 43% were seen once.

The rearrangement joins TRBV7-9 to TRBJ2-7; 8 bases align to TRBD1. Input material: blood. The receptor's source is a man older than 75 in good health. The CDR3 protein is CASSSDRVNYEQYF. The CDR3 bases are TGTGCCAGCAGCTCGGACAGGGTCAACTACGAGCAGTACTTC.